In its sample, the clone carrying this T cell receptor beta chain was seen many times. Its antigen is not identified. V shed 5 bases and J shed 2 bases, with 12 bases lying between them. Per germline, CDR1 MDHEN and CDR2 SYDVKM. The CDR3 spans 14 residues. The data were taken from a study of regulatory T cells in long-lasting Graves disease. Study outcomes and limitations: There was favoring of TRBV28, TRBJ1-2 and TRBJ2-5 in persistent disease. The TCR repertoire of persistent Graves' patients was less diverse than that of newly diagnosed ones.

Time point reported: persistent/refractory GD, antithyroid drugs over 5 years with positive TRAb. From PBMCs, RNA was extracted and then used to make the TCR library. Criteria from the American Thyroid Association guidelines were applied to diagnose Graves' disease. Libraries of TCR beta came from iRepertoire HTBI primers plus Arm-PCR of CDR3 regions. TCRdb fed the multiplex PCR reads into MiXCR, producing one record per CDR3 protein. This sample has roughly 400,000 distinct CDR3 sequences, with about a fifth found just once. Specimen: peripheral blood mononuclear cells (PBMCs), collected when the disease was refractory, from a patient treated with antithyroid drugs. The chain couples TRBV28 to TRBJ1-1; D is uncertain. This receptor was obtained from a female donor with Graves disease. CDR3 protein: CASSPPPRNTEAFF. DNA of the CDR3: TGTGCCAGCAGTCCCCCGCCGAGAAACACTGAAGCTTTCTTT.